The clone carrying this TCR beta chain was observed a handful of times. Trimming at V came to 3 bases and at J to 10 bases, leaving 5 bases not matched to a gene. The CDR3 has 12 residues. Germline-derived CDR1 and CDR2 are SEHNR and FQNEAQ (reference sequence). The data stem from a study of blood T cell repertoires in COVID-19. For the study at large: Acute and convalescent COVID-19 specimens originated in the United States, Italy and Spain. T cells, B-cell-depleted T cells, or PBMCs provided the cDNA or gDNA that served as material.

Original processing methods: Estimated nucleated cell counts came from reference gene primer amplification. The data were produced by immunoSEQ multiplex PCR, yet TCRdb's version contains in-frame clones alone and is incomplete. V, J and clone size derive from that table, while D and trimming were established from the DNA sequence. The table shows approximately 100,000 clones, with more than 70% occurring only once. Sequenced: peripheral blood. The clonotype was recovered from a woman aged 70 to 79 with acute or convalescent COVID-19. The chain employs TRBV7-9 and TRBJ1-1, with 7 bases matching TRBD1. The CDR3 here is CASSFDREAAFF. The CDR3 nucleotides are TGTGCCAGCAGCTTTGACAGGGAGGCAGCTTTCTTT.